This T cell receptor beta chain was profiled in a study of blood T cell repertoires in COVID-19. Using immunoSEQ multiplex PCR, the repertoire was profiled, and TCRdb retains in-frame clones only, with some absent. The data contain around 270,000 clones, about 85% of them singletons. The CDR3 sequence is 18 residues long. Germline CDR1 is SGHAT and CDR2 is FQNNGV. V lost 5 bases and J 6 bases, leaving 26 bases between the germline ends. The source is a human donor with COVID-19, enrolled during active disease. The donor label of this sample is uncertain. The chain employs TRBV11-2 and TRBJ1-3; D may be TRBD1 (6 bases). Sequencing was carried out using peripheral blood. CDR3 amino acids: CASSQGRVLLGHLNTIYF. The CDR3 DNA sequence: TGTGCCAGCAGCCAAGGAAGGGTGCTACTGGGACACCTAAACACCATATATTTT. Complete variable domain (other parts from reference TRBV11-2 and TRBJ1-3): EAGVAQSPRYKIIEKRQSVAFWCNPISGHATLYWYQQILGQGPKLLIQFQNNGVVDDSQLPKDRFSAERLKGVDSTLKIQPAKLEDSAVYLCASSQGRVLLGHLNTIYFGEGSWLTVV.